The next 2 T cell receptor beta chains were all read from a single sample in a study of cytomegalovirus exposure and HLA in healthy donors (TCRdb year 2017). Library construction relied on the immunoSEQ multiplex PCR assay. The multiplex PCR relied on a mix of 60 forward primers for TCR Vbeta segments and 13 reverse primers for TCR Jbeta segments. This is the immuneACCESS table as TCRdb keeps it, with only in-frame sequences that have V and J called. A part of the clones is gone; compared with another copy, unresolved V genes explain less than half, and the rest is unexplained. The sample profile shows more than 15,000 clones; 60% to 80% of them were found once. 3% to 4.5% of the sample is taken by the ten largest. Sequencing input: PBMCs. These receptors all stem from a man between 18 and 29 years old in good health and CMV-seronegative.

The chain links TRBV7-2 to TRBJ2-3, with 8 bases fitting TRBD2. Germline V gene lookup returns CDR1 SGHTA and CDR2 FQGNSA. The CDR3 is 14 amino acids. V lost 4 bases and J lost 5; bases outside the gene matches: 5. The CDR3 region is CASSSGRAIDTQYF. In DNA form, the CDR3 reads TGTGCCAGCAGCTCCGGGAGGGCCATAGATACGCAGTATTTT.

The chain carries TRBV4-3 and TRBJ2-2; 8 bases match TRBD1. This CDR3 contains 17 residues. The V gene's germline CDR1 is LGHNA and CDR2 YSLEER. Trimming cost V 3 bases and J 0 bases; bases outside gene matches: 6. The CDR3 loop reads CASSHPQGAPNTGELFF. DNA for the CDR3: TGCGCCAGCAGCCACCCGCAGGGGGCCCCGAACACCGGGGAGCTGTTTTTT.